This T cell receptor beta chain is drawn from a study of shared clonotypes between healthy human individuals. Study context: Three plates were used per donor for CD4 naive, three for CD4 memory, two for CD8 naive and one for CD8 memory.

Sorted-subset replicate PCR reactions were performed with approximately 180 ng DNA, corresponding to 30,000 or so T cell genomes. Only in-frame clones appear in the TCRdb table, and some are missing; sequencing was by immunoSEQ multiplex PCR. The data hold roughly 500,000 clones, with almost 97% observed a single time. In the case of this clone: The antigen is undetermined.

General study findings and limits: Among the subsets, naive ones generally showed larger estimated richness than memory ones.

V was clipped by 3 bases and J by 7 bases; unmatched bases: 7. Germline CDR1 SGHRS, CDR2 YFSETQ. This CDR3 comprises 15 residues. The specimen was naive CD4+ T cells sorted from blood. Subset given: CD45RA+ positively selected. This chain joins TRBV5-1 and TRBJ2-2, with 9 bases matching TRBD1. This TCR was sampled from a woman aged 30 to 39 in good health. This chain's CDR3 is CASSWDRVEVGELFF. CDR3 nucleotide sequence: TGCGCCAGCAGCTGGGACAGGGTTGAGGTCGGGGAGCTGTTTTTT.